This T cell receptor beta chain comes out of a study of CD8+CD57+ T cells in acquired aplastic anemia. Broader study findings: Statistical testing detected no significant gap in CD8+ Simpson's diversity between patients and controls. Roughly 30 CD8+ CDR3 sequences occurred in both the patients and the controls.

V shed 6 bases, J shed 7 bases, and the junction held 7 bases outside the gene matches. From germline, CDR1 is DFQATT and CDR2 SNEGSKA (reference sequence). The CDR3 runs 13 residues. Whoever was chosen for sequencing had shown CD8+CD57+ cell expansion by flow cytometry. This clonotype was seen a handful of times. Its specificity is not known. CDR3 and TCR beta VDJ profiling relied on a genomic DNA template. TCRdb re-derived calls from the reads in MiXCR, one entry per CDR3 protein. Here the sample spans around 200,000 distinct CDR3 sequences, almost 50% being singletons. The material sequenced was sorted CD4+, CD8+, or CD8+CD57+ T cells (not recorded which) from PBMCs. The sequence was collected from a human donor with aplastic anemia. This rearrangement joins TRBV20-1 to TRBJ1-5; 9 positions match TRBD1. The CDR3 bases are TGCAGTGCCCGACAGGGGGTAGGGCAGCCCCAGCATTTT. This encodes CSARQGVGQPQHF.